The clone carrying this TCR beta chain was seen a single time. Its antigen is unidentified. Clones were read by immunoSEQ multiplex PCR, and TCRdb kept only the in-frame ones, dropping some. The sample has 700,000 to 950,000 clones, roughly 96% seen once. The length of the CDR3 is 13 residues. The germline CDR1 and CDR2 sequences are SGHTA and FQGNSA. The V end lost 7 bases, the J end lost 1 base, and 11 bases lay between the germline ends. These data originate in a study of shared clonotypes between healthy human individuals. Regarding the study as a whole: Clonotype sharing across donors was expected to vary with sequencing depth. Rarefaction showed sorted-subset sequencing was incomplete despite large depth.

Naive CD8 cells lacked CD45RO and underwent positive selection for CCR7, leaving out terminally differentiated effector memory CD45RA+ cells. The source is a man in his thirties or forties in good health. This sequence joins TRBV7-2 and TRBJ2-7; D gene ambiguous. The specimen sequenced was naive CD8+ T cells sorted from blood. The CDR3 reads CASTPSRSYEQYF. CDR3 bases: TGTGCCAGCACCCCGTCCAGGTCCTACGAGCAGTACTTC.